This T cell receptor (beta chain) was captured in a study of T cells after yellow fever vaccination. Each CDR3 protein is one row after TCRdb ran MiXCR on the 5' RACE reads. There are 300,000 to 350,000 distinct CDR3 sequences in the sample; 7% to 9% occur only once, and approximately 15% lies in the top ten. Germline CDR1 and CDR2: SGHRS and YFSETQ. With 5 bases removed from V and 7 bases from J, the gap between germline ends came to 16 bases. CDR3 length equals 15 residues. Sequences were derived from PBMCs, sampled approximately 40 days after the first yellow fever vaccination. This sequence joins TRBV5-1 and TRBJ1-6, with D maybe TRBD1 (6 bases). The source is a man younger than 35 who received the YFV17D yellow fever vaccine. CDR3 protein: CASSWGPRGNSPLHF. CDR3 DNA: TGCGCCAGCAGTTGGGGGCCGAGGGGAAATTCACCCCTCCACTTT.